Reported below is one TCR beta chain. Its specificity is not known. At one of its ends the junction is not consistent with the germline gene, which may arise from a read error. This record belongs to a study of shared clonotypes between healthy human individuals. Donors, healthy HIV-negative adults, lacked recent acute infections or vaccinations. The assay was carried out at the deep level. The table came from immunoSEQ multiplex PCR; TCRdb's copy has only in-frame clones and leaves some out. The repertoire holds about 470,000 clones, with 70% to 80% as singletons. Findings of the study overall: Clonotype sharing among the donors was expected to vary with sequencing depth. Specimens sampled were limited to blood, with tissue repertoires likely differing.

Sequences were obtained from PBMCs. This TCR was recovered from a woman aged 40 to 50 in good health. Some clones in this sample may be carry-over from other donors' samples.

In DNA form, the CDR3 reads TGTGCTAGCAGCTTGGGACGGGGGGAGACCCAGTACTTC. The encoded protein is CASSLGRGETQYF. V usage is TRBV7-7 and J usage is TRBJ2-5; possibly TRBD2 for D (6 bases). From germline, CDR1 is SSHAT and CDR2 FNYEAQ (reference sequence). CDR3 length: 13 amino acids.